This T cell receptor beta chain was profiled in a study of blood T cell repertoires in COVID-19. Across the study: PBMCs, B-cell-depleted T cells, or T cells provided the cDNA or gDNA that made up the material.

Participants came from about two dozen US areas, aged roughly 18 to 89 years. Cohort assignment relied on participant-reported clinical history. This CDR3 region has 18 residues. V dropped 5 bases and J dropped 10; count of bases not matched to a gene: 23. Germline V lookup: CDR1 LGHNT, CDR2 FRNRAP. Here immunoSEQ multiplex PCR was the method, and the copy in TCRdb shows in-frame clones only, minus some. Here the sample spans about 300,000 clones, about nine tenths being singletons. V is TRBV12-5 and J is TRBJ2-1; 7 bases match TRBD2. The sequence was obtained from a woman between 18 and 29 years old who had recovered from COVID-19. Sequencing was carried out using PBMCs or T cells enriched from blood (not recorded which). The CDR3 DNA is TGTGCTAGTGGTCCTACCACCACGGGGGGTCCTACAATGGTGGAGCAGTTCTTC. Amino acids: CASGPTTTGGPTMVEQFF. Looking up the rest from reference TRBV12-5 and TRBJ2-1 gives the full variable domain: DARVTQTPRHKVTEMGQEVTMRCQPILGHNTVFWYRQTMMQGLELLAYFRNRAPLDDSGMPKDRFSAEMPDATLATLKIQPSEPRDSAVYFCASGPTTTGGPTMVEQFFGPGTRLTVL.